The next 25 T cell receptor beta chains were all read from a single sample in a study of a mutant IDH1 vaccine in newly diagnosed glioma. Noted time point: baseline, week 1 (first vaccination visit). Treatment reported: pre-vaccination baseline after standard-of-care therapy. Sequenced by immunoSEQ multiplex PCR; TCRdb stores in-frame clones only, minus some. Seen here are tens of thousands of clones, 80% to 90% observed once, and the top ten hold 4% to 5.5%. The sample consisted of PBMCs, taken from a glioma patient treated with radiotherapy, temozolomide or both. The receptors were gathered from a woman in her 40s with glioma.

The chain employs TRBV5-1 and TRBJ2-5; D possibly corresponds to TRBD2 (6 bases). With 4 bases removed from V and 5 bases from J, the gap between germline ends came to 12 bases. This CDR3 region has 13 residues. Germline CDR1 SGHRS, CDR2 YFSETQ. CDR3 residues: CASSGGSDETQYF. The CDR3 DNA sequence: TGCGCCAGCAGCGGGGGGAGCGACGAGACCCAGTACTTC.

The V and J genes are TRBV4-1 and TRBJ1-2; D is unresolved. Germline V gene lookup returns CDR1 MGHRA and CDR2 YSYEKL. Trimming removed 1 base at V and 6 bases at J, with 9 bases between. The CDR3 is 13 residues long. The CDR3 bases are TGCGCCAGCAGCCAAGTGCTTTGGAATGGCTACACCTTC. Residues: CASSQVLWNGYTF.

V is TRBV6-6 and J is TRBJ2-2; D uncertain. Germline lookup yields CDR1 MNHNY and CDR2 SVGAGI (reference sequence). The CDR3 covers 13 residues. Trimming shortened V by 5 bases and J by 5 bases, and 9 bases separated the two germline ends. CDR3 in amino acids: CASSRTETGELFF. The DNA of the CDR3 is TGTGCCAGCAGTCGGACGGAGACCGGGGAGCTGTTTTTT.

This chain joins TRBV6-5 and TRBJ2-3, with 13 bases matching TRBD2. Trimming removed 6 bases from V and 6 bases from J; junction bases left unmatched: 3. CDR3 length equals 14 residues. Germline V CDR1 and CDR2: MNHEY, SVGAGI. The CDR3 is CASRGLAGFDTQYF. DNA for the CDR3: TGTGCCAGCAGGGGACTAGCGGGATTCGATACGCAGTATTTT.

This sequence joins TRBV6-5 and TRBJ1-2; no clear D gene. The CDR3 is made up of 11 amino acids. Per germline, CDR1 MNHEY and CDR2 SVGAGI. The germline V and J ends were trimmed by 2 bases and 7 bases, with 5 bases remaining between them. The CDR3 region is CASSYARGYTF. Written as DNA, the CDR3 is TGTGCCAGCAGTTACGCCCGTGGCTACACCTTC.

The genes are TRBV4-1 and TRBJ2-1; 12 bases are shared with TRBD2. The trim removed 1 base at V and 0 bases at J, leaving 13 bases unmatched. This CDR3 is built from 21 residues. CDR1 and CDR2 (germline): MGHRA, YSYEKL. CDR3 residues: CASSQGRLAGDHRGSYNEQFF. The CDR3 DNA reads as TGCGCCAGCAGCCAAGGTAGACTAGCGGGGGACCACAGGGGCTCCTACAATGAGCAGTTCTTC.

This clone appeared a single time. This chain connects TRBV10-3 to TRBJ2-3, with D perhaps matching TRBD2 (5 bases). Trimming removed 3 bases from V and 1 base from J, with 20 bases in between. CDR1 and CDR2 from the germline V gene are ENHRY and SYGVKD. The CDR3 contains 18 residues. CDR3 in DNA: TGTGCCATCAGTGATCCTGCCGGGATTACGATAGGCACAGATACGCAGTATTTT. It codes for CAISDPAGITIGTDTQYF.

V is TRBV7-9 and J is TRBJ2-7; no definite D call. Germline V CDR1 and CDR2: SEHNR, FQNEAQ (reference sequence). Trimming removed 1 base from V and 4 bases from J, with 5 bases in between. The CDR3 contains 12 residues. DNA for the CDR3: TGTGCCAGCAGCTTAGTTAGTTACGAGCAGTACTTC. Its protein product is CASSLVSYEQYF.

The chain is built from TRBV4-1 and TRBJ2-3; 12 positions match TRBD2. J gave up 4 bases and V 0 bases, and 5 bases lay outside the gene matches. CDR3 length equals 17 residues. Looked up from germline, CDR1 is MGHRA and CDR2 is YSYEKL. The CDR3 DNA sequence: TGCGCCAGCAGCCAAGATTCTAGCGGGAGGGAGGCAGATACGCAGTATTTT. Its protein is CASSQDSSGREADTQYF.

This clone has a single count. The gene calls are TRBV7-9 and TRBJ1-4; D ambiguous. The germline V and J ends were trimmed by 5 bases and 2 bases, with 15 bases remaining between them. The germline gives CDR1 SEHNR, CDR2 FQNEAQ (reference sequence). The CDR3 is 16 amino acids. CDR3 sequence: CASSVVSGATNEKLFF. CDR3 bases: TGTGCCAGCAGCGTAGTCTCAGGCGCGACTAATGAAAAACTGTTTTTT.

V and J are TRBV19 and TRBJ1-1, with D unclear. Germline-derived CDR1 and CDR2 are LNHDA and SQIVND (reference sequence). The germline V and J ends were trimmed by 5 bases and 5 bases, with 12 bases remaining between them. The CDR3 runs to 13 residues. The CDR3 loop is CASSWWGGTEAFF. The CDR3 coding sequence is TGTGCCAGTAGTTGGTGGGGAGGGACTGAAGCTTTCTTT.

The gene calls are TRBV5-5 and TRBJ2-7; 8 bases match TRBD1. V lost 3 bases to trimming and J lost 1 base; unmatched junction nucleotides: 6. The CDR3 consists of 15 residues. CDR1 is SGHKS, CDR2 YYEKEE, per germline (reference sequence). The CDR3 spells CASSSDRVRSYEQYF. For the CDR3, the DNA is TGTGCCAGCAGCTCGGACAGGGTGAGGTCCTACGAGCAGTACTTC.

This clone turned up a few times. The chain employs TRBV14 and TRBJ2-2, with D maybe TRBD1 (6 bases). V shed 1 base and J shed 2 bases, with 11 bases lying between them. There are 16 residues in the CDR3. CDR1 is SGHDN and CDR2 is FVKESK in the germline V gene. The CDR3 bases are TGTGCCAGCAGCCAAGGAGGACAGCCAAACACCGGGGAGCTGTTTTTT. It specifies CASSQGGQPNTGELFF.

This chain links TRBV10-3 with TRBJ2-1; 8 nucleotides agree with TRBD1. The CDR3 is 14 amino acids. V shed 5 bases and J 6 bases; nucleotides not matched to a gene: 6. Germline V gene lookup returns CDR1 ENHRY and CDR2 SYGVKD. In DNA form, the CDR3 reads TGTGCCATCAGTCCGGGACAGGTTGGCAATGAGCAGTTCTTC. Protein: CAISPGQVGNEQFF.

This clone was seen a few times. The chain links TRBV18 to TRBJ1-5, with D unresolved. CDR3 length: 14 residues. Trimming pared 3 bases from V and 5 bases from J, leaving 11 bases between. Looked up from germline, CDR1 is KGHSH and CDR2 is LQKENI. The CDR3 nucleotides are TGTGCCAGCTCACCTAGGGAGGGTTATCAGCCCCAGCATTTT. Its protein product is CASSPREGYQPQHF.

J is TRBJ2-2 and V is TRBV19; 12 bases fit TRBD1. Trimming took 4 bases from V and 4 from J; bases not matched to a gene: 10. This CDR3 comprises 18 residues. Germline CDR1 LNHDA, CDR2 SQIVND (reference sequence). CDR3 amino acids: CASSRGQGAGSGTGELFF. Here the CDR3 DNA reads TGTGCCAGTAGTAGGGGACAGGGGGCCGGCTCGGGCACCGGGGAGCTGTTTTTT.

This clone showed up just once. The chain employs TRBV5-4 and TRBJ2-1; weak D call: TRBD2 (6 bases). The CDR3 runs to 13 residues. Between the trimmed V and J ends, which lost 4 bases and 4 bases, there was a span of 9 bases. Germline CDR1 SGHNT, CDR2 YYREEE (reference sequence). The CDR3 loop is CASSSSGYNEQFF. Here the CDR3 DNA reads TGTGCCAGCAGCAGTAGCGGTTACAATGAGCAGTTCTTC.

This chain uses TRBV20-1 with TRBJ2-3; unclear D gene. The ends were cut back, 5 bases at V and 5 bases at J, with 8 bases in the middle. Per the germline V gene, CDR1 is DFQATT and CDR2 is SNEGSKA (reference sequence). The CDR3 has 11 residues. CDR3: CSALQRDTQYF. The CDR3 region has the DNA TGCAGTGCTCTCCAGAGAGATACGCAGTATTTT.

The J gene is TRBJ1-2, the V gene TRBV29-1, with D uncertain. CDR3 length: 13 residues. Trimming shortened V by 6 bases and J by 5 bases, and 16 bases separated the two germline ends. Germline V gene sequence: CDR1 SQVTM, CDR2 ANQGSEA. CDR3 DNA: TGCAGCGTCGGTCCAGGCCGAAGGTATGGCTACACCTTC. This encodes CSVGPGRRYGYTF. The entire variable domain, with the rest obtained from reference TRBV29-1 and TRBJ1-2, is as follows: SAVISQKPSRDICQRGTSLTIQCQVDSQVTMMFWYRQQPGQSLTLIATANQGSEATYESGFVIDKFPISRPNLTFSTLTVSNMSPEDSSIYLCSVGPGRRYGYTFGSGTRLTVV.

This chain connects TRBV5-1 to TRBJ2-4; possibly TRBD2 for D (6 bases). The germline V and J ends were trimmed by 0 bases and 1 base, with 11 bases remaining between them. Looked up from germline, CDR1 is SGHRS and CDR2 is YFSETQ. CDR3 length: 16 amino acids. The CDR3 region has the DNA TGCGCCAGCAGCTTGGCCGGGAGTGCGGCCAAAAACATTCAGTACTTC. This codes for CASSLAGSAAKNIQYF.

The chain recombines TRBV14 with TRBJ2-2, with 7 bases identical to TRBD1. The V segment lost 4 bases and the J segment 6 bases; nucleotides outside the gene matches: 5. Germline values: CDR1 SGHDN, CDR2 FVKESK. The CDR3 is 14 amino acids. For the CDR3, the DNA is TGTGCCAGCAGCCTGGACAGGAGGTCCGGGGAGCTGTTTTTT. It specifies CASSLDRRSGELFF.

The V gene is TRBV7-9, the J gene TRBJ1-5; D is unresolved. Trimming removed 4 bases at V and 0 bases at J, with 4 bases between. This CDR3 region has 13 residues. Germline lookup yields CDR1 SEHNR and CDR2 FQNEAQ (reference sequence). The CDR3 nucleotides read TGTGCCAGCAGCTCCTATAGCAATCAGCCCCAGCATTTT. Its translation: CASSSYSNQPQHF.

This clone was observed once. The rearrangement uses TRBV28 and TRBJ2-7, with D tentatively TRBD2 (6 bases). The length of the CDR3 is 16 residues. Germline CDR1 is MDHEN and CDR2 is SYDVKM. The V and J ends lost 2 bases and 5 bases respectively, with 19 bases between them. CDR3 region: CASSLPPGSAGHEQYF. In DNA form, the CDR3 reads TGTGCCAGCAGTTTACCCCCGGGAAGTGCGGGGCACGAGCAGTACTTC.

V gene TRBV25-1 combines with J gene TRBJ1-6; unclear D gene. Germline V gene data show CDR1 as MGHDK and CDR2 as SYGVNS. V lost 3 bases, J lost 6 bases, and 9 bases lay in between. The CDR3 spans 14 residues. This CDR3 reads CASSDQVSNSPLHF. DNA for the CDR3: TGTGCCAGCAGTGACCAGGTGTCTAATTCACCCCTCCACTTT.

This rearrangement joins TRBV2 to TRBJ2-7; D remains ambiguous. The germline V and J ends were trimmed by 5 bases and 3 bases, with 14 bases remaining between them. CDR3 length: 14 amino acids. The germline gives CDR1 SNHLY, CDR2 FYNNEI. CDR3 in DNA: TGTGCCAGCAGTCCCGGACCCCCGGGCTACGAGCAGTACTTC. Its protein product is CASSPGPPGYEQYF.